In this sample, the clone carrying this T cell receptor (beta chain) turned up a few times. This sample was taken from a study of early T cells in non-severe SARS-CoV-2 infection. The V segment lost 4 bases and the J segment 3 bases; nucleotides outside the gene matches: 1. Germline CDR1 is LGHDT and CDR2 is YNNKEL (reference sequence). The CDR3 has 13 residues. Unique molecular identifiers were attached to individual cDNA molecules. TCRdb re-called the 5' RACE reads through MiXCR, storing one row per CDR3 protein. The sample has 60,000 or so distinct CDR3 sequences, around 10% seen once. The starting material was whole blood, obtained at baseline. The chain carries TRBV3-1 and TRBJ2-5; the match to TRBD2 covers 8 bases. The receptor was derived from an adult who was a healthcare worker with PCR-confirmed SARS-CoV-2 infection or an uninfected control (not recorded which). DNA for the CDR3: TGTGCCAGCAGCCTACTAGCGGAAGAGACCCAGTACTTC. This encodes CASSLLAEETQYF.